This entry lists 9 T cell receptor beta chains sequenced from one sample in a study of T-cell memory formation after mild COVID-19. TCRdb recomputed calls from the 5' RACE reads with MiXCR, one row per CDR3 protein. The data contain 300,000 to 400,000 distinct CDR3 sequences, 13% to 15% of them singletons. Input material: PBMCs or a T cell subset sorted from them (not recorded which). The source of these receptors is a young man who had mild COVID-19 (a few samples of this study predate the infection). Cell type and time point are not known.

Many counts were recorded for this clonotype. The chain employs TRBV6-2 or TRBV6-3 and TRBJ2-2, with TRBD2 as a possible D gene (6 bases). The length of the CDR3 is 18 residues. Trimming cost V 3 bases and J 0 bases, with 17 bases left between them. Germline loops: CDR1 MNHEY, CDR2 SVGEGT. The CDR3 region is CASSYGDLGRSNTGELFF. The DNA for the CDR3 is TGTGCCAGCAGTTATGGGGACTTGGGACGGTCGAACACCGGGGAGCTGTTTTTT.

This clonotype was seen repeatedly, ten times or more. The chain has TRBV5-4 and TRBJ2-5; a weak D match, TRBD1 (6 bases). Germline values: CDR1 SGHNT, CDR2 YYREEE (reference sequence). V lost 7 bases and J 0 bases, leaving 16 bases between the germline ends. This CDR3 comprises 15 residues. The CDR3 DNA follows: TGTGCCAGCTCCCCCAGGCAGGGGCACCAAGAGACCCAGTACTTC. Protein product: CASSPRQGHQETQYF.

V and J are TRBV20-1 and TRBJ1-2; 9 nucleotides line up with TRBD1. Germline values: CDR1 DFQATT, CDR2 SNEGSKA (reference sequence). This CDR3 has 13 amino acids. With 7 bases clipped from V and 8 bases from J, the junction kept 11 bases outside the gene matches. The chain's CDR3 is CSVTDRGLVGYTF. The CDR3 coding sequence is TGCAGTGTCACGGACAGGGGATTGGTCGGCTACACCTTC.

This clonotype occurred once. Likely a read error: the CDR3 ends without its conserved phenylalanine or tryptophan. The V and J genes are TRBV6-6 and TRBJ2-7; D not certain. Germline V gene sequence: CDR1 MNHNY, CDR2 SVGAGI (reference sequence). Trimming took 6 bases from V and 3 from J, leaving 6 bases between them. The CDR3 has 11 amino acids. CDR3 amino acids: CASSRNYEQYY. CDR3 nucleotides: TGTGCCAGCAGCCGTAACTACGAGCAGTACTAC.

This clonotype appeared a few times. The chain uses TRBV6-5 and TRBJ2-6; possible D gene TRBD1, 6 bases. Trimming left V 5 bases short and J 4 bases short, with 12 bases between. The CDR3 sequence is 15 residues long. Germline V gene data show CDR1 as MNHEY and CDR2 as SVGAGI. The CDR3 sequence is CASSPTGFGANVLTF. The CDR3 DNA is TGTGCCAGCAGTCCTACAGGGTTCGGGGCCAACGTCCTGACTTTC.

The CDR3 sequence: CASRGFSRSGDYGYTF. In DNA, the CDR3 is TGCGCCAGCAGGGGTTTTTCGAGGTCGGGGGACTATGGCTACACCTTC. The V and J genes are TRBV4-3 and TRBJ1-2; the D gene is possibly TRBD1 (5 bases). Germline CDR1 LGHNA, CDR2 YSLEER. V dropped 6 bases and J dropped 3 bases, with 20 bases sitting between them. The CDR3 sequence is 16 residues long.

This clonotype was recorded at least ten times. The J gene is TRBJ1-2, the V gene TRBV5-1; D remains ambiguous. The germline CDR1 and CDR2 sequences are SGHRS and YFSETQ. The germline V and J ends were trimmed by 0 bases and 5 bases, with 8 bases remaining between them. The length of the CDR3 is 13 residues. In DNA form, the CDR3 reads TGCGCCAGCAGCTTGGACGGGGATTATGGCTACACCTTC. The encoded protein is CASSLDGDYGYTF.

This clonotype was seen a few times. The CDR3 DNA is TGTGCCAGCAGCGAGGGGCCGGCCCAGTACTTC. Translation: CASSEGPAQYF. V gene TRBV7-2 combines with J gene TRBJ2-5; D possibly uses TRBD1 or TRBD2 (5 bases each). The CDR3 has 11 amino acids. Between the trimmed V and J ends, which lost 5 bases and 9 bases, there was a span of 10 bases. The germline CDR1 and CDR2 sequences are SGHTA and FQGNSA.

This clonotype was observed at least ten times. This chain uses TRBV6-6 with TRBJ1-4; maybe TRBD1 (5 bases). V was pared by 3 bases and J by 6 bases, with 14 bases between. The CDR3 loop spans 15 amino acids. CDR1 is MNHNY and CDR2 is SVGAGI in the germline V gene (reference sequence). CDR3 DNA sequence: TGTGCCAGCAGTTATGGGGCGCAGGCTCATGAAAAACTGTTTTTT. It encodes CASSYGAQAHEKLFF.